This T cell receptor (beta chain) appears in the sequencing data of a study of OX40 agonist ivuxolimab in advanced cancers. CDR1 and CDR2 (germline): SGHAT, FQDESV (reference sequence). This CDR3 is 15 amino acids long. Concerning this clone itself: Mismatch with germline at one junction end may stem from a read error.

Assay used: immunoSEQ multiplex PCR; TCRdb lists only in-frame clones, some missing. The sample has just under 20,000 clones, 74% seen once. The material sequenced was CD4+ or CD8+ T cells sorted from blood, taken in a trial of the OX40 agonist ivuxolimab. The gene calls are TRBV11-1 and TRBJ2-1, with 7 bases matching TRBD2. This clonotype was obtained from an adult with an advanced solid tumor such as melanoma, head and neck, liver or kidney cancer. This CDR3 is CASSLAEPSYNEQFF. CDR3 sequence (DNA): TGTGCCAGCAGCCTAGCGGAACCCTCCTACAATGAGCAGTTCTTC.